This TCR beta chain was recorded in a study of human T cells and chemical hapten exposure. Study details: DPC (0.01%) was patch tested on the upper back and read at 6 days.

As to time point: pre-sensitization, week 0. Sample treatment: therapeutic diphenylcyclopropenone sensitization with weekly scalp DPC. From whole blood left unfractionated, total RNA was extracted. TCRdb reanalysed the RACE reads using MiXCR and keeps one entry per CDR3 protein. The sample records about 80,000 distinct CDR3 sequences, 13% to 15% being singletons. In the case of this clonotype: Its target is not known. An end of the junction differs from the germline gene, which may be a read error.

The CDR3 extends over 16 amino acids. Per the germline V gene, CDR1 is SNHLY and CDR2 is FYNNEI. Study-wide results and caveats: The count of PT1 expanded TCRs correlated positively with patch test score. Compared with pre-sensitization or healthy control sets, expanded TCRs clustered more.

The rearrangement uses TRBV2 and TRBJ2-2; 9 bases are a match to TRBD1. The source is a woman aged 50 to 60 with alopecia areata. Some clones in this sample may be carry-over from other donors' samples. Sequenced here: whole blood, sampled in connection with sensitization to the hapten diphenylcyclopropenone (DPC). In DNA, the CDR3 is TGTGCCAGCAGCGAAGAGGGACAGGGGAACACCGGGGAGCTGTTTTTT. As protein: CASSEEGQGNTGELFF.